This T cell receptor beta chain was sequenced in a study of breast tumors, draining lymph nodes, adjacent tissues. Study results and caveats: Tumor and nontumor repertoires were significantly more similar in luminal-like than in basal-like breast cancer.

MiXCR, applied by TCRdb to the multiplex PCR reads, yields one record per CDR3 protein. The table includes roughly 130,000 distinct CDR3 sequences, around 20% detected once. This CDR3 has 15 amino acids. Note on this clonotype: The antigen is unknown. In this CDR3 the conserved last residue, phenylalanine or tryptophan, is missing, so a read error is likely.

Axillary draining lymph nodes of breast cancer patients supplied the node samples. The chain carries TRBV12-3 or TRBV12-4 and TRBJ2-6; tentatively, D is TRBD1 (5 bases). Sequencing was done on a sample of axillary lymph node tissue. The clonotype was recovered from a female donor with breast cancer. Some clones in this sample may be carry-over from other donors' samples. This CDR3 is CASVQGSSWANVLTL. The CDR3 DNA is TGTGCCAGCGTTCAGGGCTCCTCTTGGGCCAACGTCCTGACTCTC.